What follows are 16 T cell receptor beta chains derived from one specimen sequenced in a study of shared clonotypes between healthy human individuals. Method: immunoSEQ multiplex PCR; TCRdb's copy keeps in-frame clones and lacks some. Found here are 1 million to 1.3 million clones, about 80% of them singletons; the top ten hold roughly 0.55%. The sequenced sample consisted of memory CD4+ T cells from PBMCs. The subset was: CD45RA-negative fraction. These receptor sequences come from a man younger than 30 in good health. Some clones in this sample may be carry-over from other donors' samples.

This clone was detected only a few times. This chain links TRBV7-2 with TRBJ2-5; D call uncertain. With 5 bases removed from V and 5 bases from J, the gap between germline ends came to 12 bases. The germline CDR1 and CDR2 sequences are SGHTA and FQGNSA. The CDR3 has 13 residues. The DNA for the CDR3 is TGTGCCAGCAGCATCTCGGCTACGGAGACCCAGTACTTC. Translated, it gives CASSISATETQYF.

This chain uses TRBV2 with TRBJ1-1, with D possibly being TRBD1 (6 bases). V was trimmed by 4 bases and J by 0 bases, leaving 15 bases between them. This CDR3 spans 16 amino acids. CDR1 and CDR2 (germline): SNHLY, FYNNEI. Here the CDR3 DNA reads TGTGCCAGCAGTGTACAGGGTGGGTTTGTGAACACTGAAGCTTTCTTT. This encodes CASSVQGGFVNTEAFF.

This chain links TRBV28 with TRBJ1-1; 7 positions match TRBD1. This CDR3 is 15 amino acids long. Trimming removed 5 bases from V and 3 bases from J; junction bases left unmatched: 9. Germline V CDR1 and CDR2: MDHEN, SYDVKM. Here the CDR3 reads CASSPAGGGYTEAFF. The DNA for the CDR3 is TGTGCCAGCAGTCCGGCAGGGGGTGGTTACACTGAAGCTTTCTTT.

The sample holds many counts of this clone. Within the sample, other DNA sequences also encode this same CDR3. This chain connects TRBV5-4 to TRBJ1-1; tentatively, D is TRBD1 (5 bases). Germline V lookup: CDR1 SGHNT, CDR2 YYREEE (reference sequence). The CDR3 has 15 residues. Trimming shortened V by 0 bases and J by 5 bases, and 14 bases separated the two germline ends. CDR3 in DNA: TGTGCCAGCAGCTTGGCCACTGGGGGGTGGACTGAAGCTTTCTTT. Residues: CASSLATGGWTEAFF.

V is TRBV7-2 and J is TRBJ2-7; no definite D call. The CDR3 has 14 residues. The V gene's germline CDR1 is SGHTA and CDR2 FQGNSA. V lost 5 bases and J lost 6, with 17 bases in between. The CDR3 loop reads CASSPSLVTAEQYF. The CDR3 DNA reads TGTGCCAGCAGCCCAAGTCTAGTTACGGCCGAGCAGTACTTC.

The J gene is TRBJ1-5, the V gene TRBV5-6; D perhaps matches TRBD1 (5 bases). The V end was cut by 2 bases, the J end by 5 bases, with 8 bases between. This CDR3 is built from 13 residues. The germline V gene has CDR1 SGHDT and CDR2 YYEEEE. This chain's CDR3 is CASSFSGDQPQHF. CDR3 bases: TGTGCCAGCAGCTTCTCGGGGGATCAGCCCCAGCATTTT.

This clone is a singleton in its sample. V gene TRBV27 combines with J gene TRBJ2-1, with 12 nucleotides matching TRBD2. The trim removed 6 bases at V and 12 bases at J, leaving 18 bases unmatched. CDR1 MNHEY and CDR2 SMNVEV come from the germline V gene (reference sequence). The CDR3 loop spans 17 amino acids. The CDR3 protein is CASRPTRVLAGGPRQFF. The CDR3 DNA is TGTGCCAGCAGACCAACTAGGGTCCTAGCGGGAGGGCCTAGGCAGTTCTTC.

The gene calls are TRBV27 and TRBJ1-1, with D perhaps TRBD1 (5 bases). This CDR3 has 15 amino acids. Germline loops: CDR1 MNHEY, CDR2 SMNVEV (reference sequence). V shed 6 bases and J shed 5 bases, with 19 bases lying between them. The chain's CDR3 is CASSRGRGRETEAFF. In DNA form, the CDR3 reads TGTGCCAGCAGCCGCGGAAGGGGAAGAGAAACTGAAGCTTTCTTT.

V usage is TRBV11-2 and J usage is TRBJ2-5; 10 bases are shared with TRBD2. V lost 5 bases, J lost 3 bases, and 3 bases stayed unmatched. Germline-derived CDR1 and CDR2 are SGHAT and FQNNGV. The CDR3 totals 14 residues. The CDR3 DNA follows: TGTGCCAGCAGCCGGACTAGCGGCAAAGAGACCCAGTACTTC. It is translated as CASSRTSGKETQYF.

The table lists this clone with a count of one. The chain joins TRBV2 to TRBJ2-2; D is possibly TRBD2 (6 bases). Germline CDR1 reads SNHLY; CDR2 reads FYNNEI. This CDR3 is built from 15 residues. Trimming took 4 bases from V and 1 from J, leaving 10 bases between them. DNA for the CDR3: TGTGCCAGCAGTGCCCGGGAGCGGAACACCGGGGAGCTGTTTTTT. Its protein is CASSARERNTGELFF.

The V and J genes are TRBV29-1 and TRBJ2-1; 9 bases match TRBD2. Germline V gene lookup returns CDR1 SQVTM and CDR2 ANQGSEA. The CDR3 has 14 amino acids. The V and J ends lost 2 bases and 6 bases, in that order; junction bases with no gene match: 5. Written as DNA, the CDR3 is TGCAGCGTTGAAAAGGGACTAGCTCTCAATGAGCAGTTCTTC. Translating it yields CSVEKGLALNEQFF.

This clone was detected many times. This rearrangement joins TRBV6-6 to TRBJ2-5; 11 bases fit TRBD2. V trimming: 5 bases; J trimming: 3 bases; junction bases outside the gene matches: 8. The CDR3 contains 16 residues. Germline lookup yields CDR1 MNHNY and CDR2 SVGAGI (reference sequence). The CDR3 DNA reads TGTGCCAGCAGTCGTACTCCGGGACTAGCGGAAGAGACCCAGTACTTC. Its translation is CASSRTPGLAEETQYF.

J is TRBJ2-1 and V is TRBV9; 8 bases are shared with TRBD1. Germline V CDR1 and CDR2: SGDLS, YYNGEE. The CDR3 covers 15 residues. Germline trimming cut 0 bases from V and 8 bases from J; bases unmatched to any gene: 7. CDR3: CASSVDLPGGHEQFF. The CDR3 bases are TGTGCCAGCAGCGTAGATCTGCCAGGGGGCCATGAGCAGTTCTTC.

This chain joins TRBV5-1 and TRBJ2-4; 7 bases line up with TRBD2. The CDR3 covers 14 residues. Unmatched junction bases numbered 6, after V lost 2 bases and J lost 7 bases. Germline lookup yields CDR1 SGHRS and CDR2 YFSETQ. The CDR3 sequence: CASSFSSGPNIQYF. The DNA of the CDR3 is TGCGCCAGCAGCTTTTCTAGCGGCCCTAACATTCAGTACTTC.

This clone was seen just once. This chain joins TRBV7-2 and TRBJ2-7; 10 bases are shared with TRBD1. CDR3 length equals 14 residues. J gave up 3 bases and V 5 bases, and 4 bases lay outside the gene matches. The germline V gene encodes CDR1 SGHTA and CDR2 FQGNSA. CDR3 sequence: CASSPGTGDYEQYF. The CDR3, as DNA: TGTGCCAGCAGCCCCGGGACAGGGGACTACGAGCAGTACTTC.

The count of this clone is one. A read error is possible here, since a much larger clone lies one base away. The same CDR3 also results from other DNA sequences found in this sample. V usage is TRBV28 and J usage is TRBJ2-7; D not resolved. This CDR3 has 14 amino acids. Germline lookup yields CDR1 MDHEN and CDR2 SYDVKM. The CDR3 region is CASSLWAGNYEQYF. CDR3 coding DNA: TGTGCCAGCAGTTTATGGGCAGGAAACTACGAGCAATACTTC. Variable domain in full (rest from reference TRBV28 and TRBJ2-7): DVKVTQSSRYLVKRTGEKVFLECVQDMDHENMFWYRQDPGLGLRLIYFSYDVKMKEKGDIPEGYSVSREKKERFSLILESASTNQTSMYLCASSLWAGNYEQYFGPGTRLTVT.